This is a list of T cell receptor beta chains from one sample in a study of T cell repertoires in cytomegalovirus infection. In TCRdb, the reads were re-called with MiXCR into one record per CDR3 protein. The sample lists 150,000 to 200,000 distinct CDR3 sequences; about 28% were seen once. The material sequenced was PBMCs. The origin of the receptors is a human donor in good health (CMV status not recorded). Some clones in this sample may be carry-over from other donors' samples. Both conserved end residues are part of each CDR3. D genes are given only for firm matches. The listing skips clone size in some rows; elsewhere it reads once, few, many or a size class.

d_call clone_size j_call v_call cdr3_nt cdr3_aa
TRBD1 - TRBJ2-2 TRBV6-6 TGTGCCAGCAGAGAGACAGGGCATAGGGCCGGGGAGCTGTTTTTT CASRETGHRAGELFF
TRBD1 - TRBJ2-5 TRBV4-1 TGCGCCAGCAGCCAAGGCGACAGGGCACAAGAGACCCAGTACTTC CASSQGDRAQETQYF
TRBD1 few TRBJ2-7 TRBV29-1 TGCAGCGTTGATGTGGGACAGGGGAGGTACGAGCAGTACTTC CSVDVGQGRYEQYF
- few TRBJ2-7 TRBV11-2 TGTGCCAGCAGCCCCCACAGGGACGAGCAGTACTTC CASSPHRDEQYF
- once TRBJ2-7 TRBV7-2 TGTGCCAGCACCCCGGTGGTAGTCCGAGACGAGCAGTACTTC CASTPVVVRDEQYF
TRBD1 - TRBJ2-7 TRBV6-1 TGTGCCAGCCTCTCGACAGGGGCCGGTAAGCAGTACTTC CASLSTGAGKQYF
TRBD2 - TRBJ2-1 TRBV7-6 TGTGCCAGCAGCCAGCGGGGGGGCATGCTGTTCTTC CASSQRGGMLFF
- - TRBJ2-3 TRBV6-6 TGTGCCAGCAGTTACGCTCAGGGAACAGATACGCAGTATTTT CASSYAQGTDTQYF
- - TRBJ1-1 TRBV5-4 TGTGCCAGCAGCTTGCAGGACACTGAAGCTTTCTTT CASSLQDTEAFF
- few TRBJ1-5 TRBV7-2 TGTGCCAGCAGCCTAGCCAGGGTCACTCAGCCCCAGCATTTT CASSLARVTQPQHF
- - TRBJ2-7 TRBV12-3/TRBV12-4 TGTGCCAGCAGCAAGGGCGCCGACGAGCAGTACTTC CASSKGADEQYF
TRBD2 many TRBJ2-1 TRBV27 TGTGCCAGCAGGCTCGGCGGGGGGCAGTACAATGAGCAGTTCTTC CASRLGGGQYNEQFF
TRBD2 many TRBJ2-7 TRBV12-3/TRBV12-4 TGTGCCGCCGGGGGGGGCGAGCAGTACTTC CAAGGGEQYF
- - TRBJ2-1 TRBV7-3 TGTGCCAGCAGCCACAATGAGCAGTTCTTC CASSHNEQFF
- - TRBJ1-2 TRBV7-2 TGTGCCAGCCAAGCTCAGGCGGACTATGGCTACACCTTC CASQAQADYGYTF